This TCR beta chain was captured in a study of vaccination and CD4 T cells after COVID-19. Whole-study context: Typically, post-vaccine samples were obtained a median approximately 75 days after dose two, within a range of 14 to 241.

The treatment: 10-day PBMC culture with coronavirus spike peptide pools or control peptides (ViraFEST assay). Worth noting for this clonotype: Its antigen is unknown.

Sequenced with the Oncomine TCR Beta short-read assay was DNA taken from cultured CD4+ T cells. Genomic DNA was isolated from CD4+ T cells that had been cultured. One entry per CDR3 protein, called by TCRdb with MiXCR from the PCR reads. The table has more than 9,500 distinct CDR3 sequences, around two fifths seen once. Per germline, CDR1 MDHEN and CDR2 SYDVKM. V gave up 7 bases and J gave up 11 bases, with 21 bases separating them. CDR3 length equals 14 residues. The J gene is TRBJ1-5, the V gene TRBV28, with a tentative D call TRBD1 (6 bases). Sequencing used cultured CD4+ T cells from blood. The TCR was taken from a human donor with COVID-19. CDR3 coding DNA: TGTGCCAGCACCCCTCAGACAGGACAGAGGGCCCAGCATTTT. Residues: CASTPQTGQRAQHF.